Each of the 4 T cell receptor beta chains below was sequenced from the same sample in a study of blood T cell repertoires in COVID-19. TCRdb's table, derived via immunoSEQ multiplex PCR, lists solely in-frame clones and lacks some. The table shows about 230,000 clones, with around 83% occurring only once. Material for sequencing was peripheral blood. The source of these receptors is a man of 80 years or more with acute or convalescent COVID-19.

V gene TRBV3-1 (or the pseudogene TRBV3-2) combines with J gene TRBJ2-3; 7 bases match TRBD2. Losses at the gene ends were 1 base for V and 0 bases for J; bases not matched to a gene: 4. The germline gives CDR1 LGHDT, CDR2 YNNKEL (reference sequence). This CDR3 has 16 amino acids. In nucleotides, the CDR3 is TGTGCCAGCAGCCAAGTGGGGGGGACTAGCACAGATACGCAGTATTTT. Amino acids: CASSQVGGTSTDTQYF.

A remark on this clone: Other DNA sequences in this sample translate to the same CDR3. The chain links TRBV18 to TRBJ2-7, with D possibly TRBD1 on 6 matching bases. V lost 6 bases, J lost 0 bases, and 9 bases lay in between. Germline CDR1 and CDR2: KGHSH and LQKENI. There are 13 residues in the CDR3. In DNA, the CDR3 is TGTGCCAGCTCCAGGACAGACTCCTACGAGCAGTACTTC. Its protein product is CASSRTDSYEQYF.

In DNA, the CDR3 is TGTGCCAGTAGTGTTACAGGGGGAATGAACACTGAAGCTTTCTTT. Residues: CASSVTGGMNTEAFF. This chain joins TRBV19 and TRBJ1-1, with 8 bases identical to TRBD1. The CDR3 runs to 15 residues. Germline trimming cut 5 bases from V and 0 bases from J; bases unmatched to any gene: 5. Germline V gives CDR1 LNHDA, CDR2 SQIVND (reference sequence).

This chain uses TRBV3-1 (or the pseudogene TRBV3-2) with TRBJ2-5, with TRBD2 matching 14 bases. Germline CDR1 is LGHDT and CDR2 is YNNKEL (reference sequence). V was clipped by 3 bases and J by 4 bases; unmatched bases: 4. The CDR3 has 16 residues. The CDR3 spells CASSHQTSGGGETQYF. Written as DNA, the CDR3 is TGTGCCAGCAGCCACCAGACTAGCGGGGGGGGAGAGACCCAGTACTTC.